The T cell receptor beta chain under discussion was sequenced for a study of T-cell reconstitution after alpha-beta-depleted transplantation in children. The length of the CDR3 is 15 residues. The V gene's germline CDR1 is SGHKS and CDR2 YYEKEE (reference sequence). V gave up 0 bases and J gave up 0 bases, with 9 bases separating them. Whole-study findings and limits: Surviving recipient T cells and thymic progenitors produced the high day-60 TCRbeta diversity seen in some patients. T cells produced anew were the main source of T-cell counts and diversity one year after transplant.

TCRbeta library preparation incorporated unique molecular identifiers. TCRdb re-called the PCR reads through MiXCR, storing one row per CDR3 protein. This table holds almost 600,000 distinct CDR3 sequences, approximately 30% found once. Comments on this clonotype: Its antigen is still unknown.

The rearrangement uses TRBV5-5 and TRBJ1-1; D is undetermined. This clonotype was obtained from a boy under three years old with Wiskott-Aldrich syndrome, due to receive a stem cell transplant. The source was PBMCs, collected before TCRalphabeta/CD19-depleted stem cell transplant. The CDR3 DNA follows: TGTGCCAGCAGCTTGGGTTGGACTATGAACACTGAAGCTTTCTTT. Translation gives CASSLGWTMNTEAFF.